A selection of T cell receptor beta chains follows, all from one sample in a study of beta chain features in type 1 diabetes. Libraries were prepared by immunoSEQ multiplex PCR; TCRdb keeps only in-frame clonotypes and omits some of them. The repertoire includes under 250,000 clones, 14% of them detected once, and roughly 0.02% sits in the top ten. The sample was naive CD4+ T cells from blood. All receptors come from a man younger than 40 with type 1 diabetes. The CDR3 runs from the conserved cysteine through the conserved F or W. The order of the fields is J gene, clone size, D gene, V gene, CDR3 protein, CDR3 DNA. D genes are given only for firm matches. Clone size, where shown, is once, few, many, or a class for clones that have expanded.

J: TRBJ2-5
size: few
D: NA
V: TRBV12-5
CDR3: CASGLGTVETQYF
DNA: TGTGCTAGTGGTTTGGGGACAGTGGAGACCCAGTACTTC

J: TRBJ1-2
size: few
D: TRBD1
V: TRBV18
CDR3: CASSPGTGTYGYTF
DNA: TGTGCCAGCTCGCCCGGGACAGGGACCTATGGCTACACCTTC

J: TRBJ2-3
size: NA
D: NA
V: TRBV7-9
CDR3: CASSLSEGADTQYF
DNA: TGTGCCAGCAGCTTATCGGAGGGCGCAGATACGCAGTATTTT

J: TRBJ2-7
size: few
D: NA
V: TRBV2
CDR3: CASREGGGQYF
DNA: TGTGCCAGCAGGGAAGGAGGCGGGCAGTACTTC

J: TRBJ2-1
size: few
D: TRBD1
V: TRBV5-4
CDR3: CASSSPRQGRDEQFF
DNA: TGTGCCAGCAGCTCCCCCCGACAGGGGCGTGATGAGCAGTTCTTC

J: TRBJ2-1
size: few
D: TRBD2
V: TRBV6-1
CDR3: CASSDGGGHNEQFF
DNA: TGTGCCAGCAGTGATGGCGGGGGGCACAATGAGCAGTTCTTC

J: TRBJ1-1
size: few
D: TRBD1
V: TRBV13
CDR3: CASSLGQGMVRMEAFF
DNA: TGTGCCAGCAGCTTAGGACAGGGGATGGTTAGGATGGAAGCTTTCTTT

J: TRBJ2-4
size: few
D: NA
V: TRBV6-1
CDR3: CASSARSAAKNIQYF
DNA: TGTGCCAGCTCGGCGAGGTCAGCGGCCAAAAACATTCAGTACTTC

J: TRBJ2-5
size: few
D: TRBD2
V: TRBV4-2
CDR3: CASSRVGSGGGAETQYF
DNA: TGTGCCAGCAGCCGAGTGGGTAGCGGGGGGGGCGCAGAGACCCAGTACTTC

J: TRBJ2-5
size: NA
D: TRBD2
V: TRBV15
CDR3: CATRSGGSQETQYF
DNA: TGTGCCACCAGAAGCGGGGGGTCCCAAGAGACCCAGTACTTC

J: TRBJ2-7
size: NA
D: NA
V: TRBV11-1
CDR3: CASSLEGRGYEQYF
DNA: TGTGCCAGCAGCTTAGAAGGTAGGGGCTACGAGCAGTACTTC

J: TRBJ2-3
size: few
D: NA
V: TRBV6-5
CDR3: CASSRQGTDTQYF
DNA: TGTGCCAGCAGCAGACAGGGCACAGATACGCAGTATTTT

J: TRBJ2-3
size: few
D: TRBD2
V: TRBV6-1
CDR3: CASSERLAGTDTQYF
DNA: TGTGCCAGCAGTGAACGACTAGCGGGGACAGATACGCAGTATTTT

J: TRBJ2-3
size: NA
D: TRBD1
V: TRBV2
CDR3: CASIRGQDTQYF
DNA: TGTGCCAGCATTAGGGGGCAAGATACGCAGTATTTT

J: TRBJ2-2
size: few
D: NA
V: TRBV4-2
CDR3: CASSTEPGELFF
DNA: TGTGCCAGCAGCACAGAACCCGGGGAGCTGTTTTTT

J: TRBJ2-3
size: NA
D: NA
V: TRBV21-1
CDR3: CASSQGQVTDTQYF
DNA: TGTGCCAGCAGCCAGGGACAGGTCACAGATACGCAGTATTTT

J: TRBJ1-5
size: NA
D: NA
V: TRBV18
CDR3: CASSLQDQPQHF
DNA: TGTGCCAGCTCTCTACAGGATCAGCCCCAGCATTTT

J: TRBJ1-2
size: few
D: TRBD1
V: TRBV5-1
CDR3: CASSLAGQGLGGYTF
DNA: TGCGCCAGCAGCTTGGCCGGACAGGGCCTTGGCGGCTACACCTTC

J: TRBJ2-7
size: NA
D: NA
V: TRBV20-1
CDR3: CSARQANEQYF
DNA: TGCAGTGCTAGACAGGCAAACGAGCAGTACTTC

J: TRBJ1-1
size: NA
D: TRBD1
V: TRBV5-1
CDR3: CASSPDRVTEAFF
DNA: TGCGCCAGCAGCCCGGACAGGGTCACTGAAGCTTTCTTT

J: TRBJ1-1
size: NA
D: TRBD1
V: TRBV7-8
CDR3: CASSFTGGTEAFF
DNA: TGTGCCAGCAGCTTTACAGGGGGGACTGAAGCTTTCTTT

J: TRBJ2-5
size: few
D: TRBD2
V: TRBV5-4
CDR3: CASSFGGAEGETQYF
DNA: TGTGCCAGCAGCTTCGGGGGGGCCGAAGGTGAGACCCAGTACTTC